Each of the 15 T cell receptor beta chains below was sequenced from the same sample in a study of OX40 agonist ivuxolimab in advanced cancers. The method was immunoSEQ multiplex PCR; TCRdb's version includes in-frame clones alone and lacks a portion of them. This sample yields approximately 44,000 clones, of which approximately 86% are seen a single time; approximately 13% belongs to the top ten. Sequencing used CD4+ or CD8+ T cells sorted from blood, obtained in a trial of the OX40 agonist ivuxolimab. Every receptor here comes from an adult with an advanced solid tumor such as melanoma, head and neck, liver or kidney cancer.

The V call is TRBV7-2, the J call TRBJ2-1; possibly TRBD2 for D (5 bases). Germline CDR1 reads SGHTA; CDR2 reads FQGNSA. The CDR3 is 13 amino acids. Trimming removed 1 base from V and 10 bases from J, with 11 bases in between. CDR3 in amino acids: CASSLDRGGEQFF. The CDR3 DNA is TGTGCCAGCAGCTTAGACCGTGGAGGAGAGCAGTTCTTC.

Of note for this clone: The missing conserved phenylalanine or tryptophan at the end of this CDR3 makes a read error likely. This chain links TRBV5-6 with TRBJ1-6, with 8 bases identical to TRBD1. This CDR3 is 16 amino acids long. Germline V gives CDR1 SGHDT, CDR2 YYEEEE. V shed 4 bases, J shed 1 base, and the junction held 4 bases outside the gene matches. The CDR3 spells CASSLQGGSYNSPLHL. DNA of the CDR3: TGTGCCAGCAGCCTACAGGGGGGATCCTATAATTCACCCCTCCACCTT.

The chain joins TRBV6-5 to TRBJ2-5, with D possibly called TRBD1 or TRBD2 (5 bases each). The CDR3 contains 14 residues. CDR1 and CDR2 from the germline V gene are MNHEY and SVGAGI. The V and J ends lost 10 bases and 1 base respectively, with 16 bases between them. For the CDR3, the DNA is TGTGCCACCTCAGTCGGGGCCCTCCAAGAGACCCAGTACTTC. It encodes CATSVGALQETQYF.

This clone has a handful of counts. CDR3 region: CATSRASFDEQYF. CDR3 nucleotide sequence: TGTGCCACCAGCAGAGCTAGTTTCGACGAGCAGTACTTC. The chain links TRBV15 to TRBJ2-7; no firm D call. Germline V lookup: CDR1 LNHNV, CDR2 YYDKDF (reference sequence). This CDR3 region has 13 residues. Between the trimmed V and J ends, which lost 1 base and 5 bases, there was a span of 9 bases.

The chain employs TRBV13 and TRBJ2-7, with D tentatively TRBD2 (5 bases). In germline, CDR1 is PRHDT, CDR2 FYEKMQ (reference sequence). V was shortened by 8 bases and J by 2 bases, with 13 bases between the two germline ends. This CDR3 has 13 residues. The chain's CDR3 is CASHSLGAYEQYF. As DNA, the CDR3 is TGTGCCAGCCACTCACTCGGGGCCTACGAGCAGTACTTC.

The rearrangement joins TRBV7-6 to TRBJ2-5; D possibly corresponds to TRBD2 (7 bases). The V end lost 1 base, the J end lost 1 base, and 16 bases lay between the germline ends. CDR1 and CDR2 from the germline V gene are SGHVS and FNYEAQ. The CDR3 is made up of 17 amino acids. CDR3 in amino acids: CASSLEAGGGAQETQYF. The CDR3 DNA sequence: TGTGCCAGCAGCTTAGAAGCAGGAGGGGGGGCCCAAGAGACCCAGTACTTC.

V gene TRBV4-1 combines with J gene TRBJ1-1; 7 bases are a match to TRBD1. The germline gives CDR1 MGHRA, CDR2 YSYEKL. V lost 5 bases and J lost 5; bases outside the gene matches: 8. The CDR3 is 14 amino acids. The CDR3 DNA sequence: TGCGCCAGCAGCGGACGACAGGGTCGAACTGAAGCTTTCTTT. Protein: CASSGRQGRTEAFF.

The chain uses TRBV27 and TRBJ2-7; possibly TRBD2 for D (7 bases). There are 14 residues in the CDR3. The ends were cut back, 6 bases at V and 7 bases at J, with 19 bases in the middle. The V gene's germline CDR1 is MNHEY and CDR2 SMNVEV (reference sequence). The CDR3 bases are TGTGCCAGCAGACTAGTGGGGGGGCCGGGAGAGCAGTACTTC. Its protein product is CASRLVGGPGEQYF.

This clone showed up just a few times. CDR3 DNA sequence: TGTGCCAGCAGTTATTACGGCACTGAAGCTTTCTTT. Protein product: CASSYYGTEAFF. The chain uses TRBV28 and TRBJ1-1; D is undetermined. CDR1 MDHEN and CDR2 SYDVKM come from the germline V gene. V shed 4 bases and J shed 4 bases, with 7 bases lying between them. CDR3 size: 12 residues.

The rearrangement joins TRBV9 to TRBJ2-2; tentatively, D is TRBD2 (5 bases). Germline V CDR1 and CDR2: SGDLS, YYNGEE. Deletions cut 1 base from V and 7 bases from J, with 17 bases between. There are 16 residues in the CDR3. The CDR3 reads CASSVSSRSVIGELFF. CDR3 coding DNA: TGTGCCAGCAGCGTATCTAGCAGGTCTGTGATCGGGGAGCTGTTTTTT.

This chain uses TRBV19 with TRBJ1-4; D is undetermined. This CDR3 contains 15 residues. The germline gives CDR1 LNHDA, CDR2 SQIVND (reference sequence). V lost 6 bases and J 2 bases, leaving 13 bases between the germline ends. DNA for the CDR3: TGTGCCAGTAGGAAACCGGGGAGCACTAATGAAAAACTGTTTTTT. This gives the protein CASRKPGSTNEKLFF.

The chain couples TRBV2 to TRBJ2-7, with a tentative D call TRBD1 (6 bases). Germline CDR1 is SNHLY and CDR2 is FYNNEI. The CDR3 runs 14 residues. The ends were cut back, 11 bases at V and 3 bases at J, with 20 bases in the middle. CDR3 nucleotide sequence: TGTGCCTTTACGGACAGAAGCTTTATCTACGAGCAGTACTTC. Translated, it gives CAFTDRSFIYEQYF.

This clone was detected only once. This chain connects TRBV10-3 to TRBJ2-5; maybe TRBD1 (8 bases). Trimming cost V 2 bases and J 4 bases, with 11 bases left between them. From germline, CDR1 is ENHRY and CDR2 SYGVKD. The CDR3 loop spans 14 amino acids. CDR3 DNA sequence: TGTGCCATCAGTGAGACAGGGGGGGGAGAGACCCAGTACTTC. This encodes CAISETGGGETQYF.

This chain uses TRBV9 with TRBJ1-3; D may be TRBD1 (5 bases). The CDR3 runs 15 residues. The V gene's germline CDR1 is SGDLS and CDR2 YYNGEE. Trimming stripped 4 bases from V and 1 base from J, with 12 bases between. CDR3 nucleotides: TGTGCCAGCAGCCCCAGCGGGGGGTCTGGAAACACCATATATTTT. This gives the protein CASSPSGGSGNTIYF.

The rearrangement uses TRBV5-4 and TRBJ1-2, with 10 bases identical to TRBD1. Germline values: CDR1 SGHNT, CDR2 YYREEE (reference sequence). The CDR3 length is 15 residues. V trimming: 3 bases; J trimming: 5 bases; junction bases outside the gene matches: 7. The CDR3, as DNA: TGTGCCAGCAGCTGGGAGGGACAGGGGATATATGGCTACACCTTC. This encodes CASSWEGQGIYGYTF. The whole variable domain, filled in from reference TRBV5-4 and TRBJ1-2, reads ETGVTQSPTHLIKTRGQQVTLRCSSQSGHNTVSWYQQALGQGPQFIFQYYREEENGRGNFPPRFSGLQFPNYSSELNVNALELDDSALYLCASSWEGQGIYGYTFGSGTRLTVV.